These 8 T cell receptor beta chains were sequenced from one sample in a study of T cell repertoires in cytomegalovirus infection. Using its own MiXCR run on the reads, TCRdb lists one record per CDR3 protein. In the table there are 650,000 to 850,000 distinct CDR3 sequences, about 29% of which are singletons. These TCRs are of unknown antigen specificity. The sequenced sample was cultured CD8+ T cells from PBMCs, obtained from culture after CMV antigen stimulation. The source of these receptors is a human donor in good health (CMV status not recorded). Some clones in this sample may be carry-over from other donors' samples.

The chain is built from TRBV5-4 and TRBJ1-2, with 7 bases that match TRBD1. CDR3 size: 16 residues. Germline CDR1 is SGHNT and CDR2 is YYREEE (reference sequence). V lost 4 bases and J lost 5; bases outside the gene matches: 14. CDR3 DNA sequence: TGTGCCAGCAGCCCAGGCCGGGACAGCAAAGGATATGGCTACACCTTC. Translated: CASSPGRDSKGYGYTF.

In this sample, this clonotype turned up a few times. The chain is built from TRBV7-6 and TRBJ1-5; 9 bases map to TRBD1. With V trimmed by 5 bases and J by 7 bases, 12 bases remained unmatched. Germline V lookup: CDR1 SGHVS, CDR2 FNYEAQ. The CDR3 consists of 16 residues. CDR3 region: CASSPRTGVLGQPQHF. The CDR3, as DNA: TGTGCCAGCAGCCCTCGGACAGGGGTATTGGGGCAGCCCCAGCATTTT.

CDR3 in DNA: TGTGCCAGCAGCCGTCATGGGAACGACGAGCAGTACTTC. Amino acids: CASSRHGNDEQYF. The chain uses TRBV12-3 or TRBV12-4 and TRBJ2-7; D unresolved. This CDR3 region has 13 residues. V was cut by 6 bases and J by 5 bases, with 14 bases left in between.

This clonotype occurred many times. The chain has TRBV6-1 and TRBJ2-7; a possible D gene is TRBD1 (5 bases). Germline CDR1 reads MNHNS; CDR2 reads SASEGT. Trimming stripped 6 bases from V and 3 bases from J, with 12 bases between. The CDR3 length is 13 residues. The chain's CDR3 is CASRGTGNYEQYV. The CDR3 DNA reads TGTGCCAGCAGGGGAACAGGAAACTACGAGCAGTACGTC.

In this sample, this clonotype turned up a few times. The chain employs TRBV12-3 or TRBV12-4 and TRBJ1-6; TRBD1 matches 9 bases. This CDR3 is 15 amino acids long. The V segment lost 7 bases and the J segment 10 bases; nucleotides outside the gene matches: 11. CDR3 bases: TGTGCCAGCACCATAACAGGGGGCTGGGGCTCACCCCTCCACTTT. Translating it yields CASTITGGWGSPLHF.

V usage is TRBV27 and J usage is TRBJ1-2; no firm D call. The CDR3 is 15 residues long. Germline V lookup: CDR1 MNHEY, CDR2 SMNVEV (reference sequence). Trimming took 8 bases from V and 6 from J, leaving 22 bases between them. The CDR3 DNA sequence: TGTGCCAGCGGCCGACTTCCGGGTCTCACGGATGGCTACACCTTC. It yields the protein CASGRLPGLTDGYTF.

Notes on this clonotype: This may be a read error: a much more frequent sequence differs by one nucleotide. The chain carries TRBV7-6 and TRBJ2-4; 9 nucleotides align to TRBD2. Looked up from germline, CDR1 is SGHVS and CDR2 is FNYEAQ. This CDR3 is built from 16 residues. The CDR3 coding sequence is TGTGGCAGCAGCCCCCAGGCGGGGGGGGCCAAAAACATTCAGTACTTC. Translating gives CGSSPQAGGAKNIQYF. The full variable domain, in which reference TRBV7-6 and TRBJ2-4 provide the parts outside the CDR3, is GAGVSQSPRYKVTKRGQDVALRCDPISGHVSLYWYRQALGQGPEFLTYFNYEAQQDKSGLPNDRFSAERPEGSISTLTIQRTEQRDSAMYRCGSSPQAGGAKNIQYFGAGTRLSVL.

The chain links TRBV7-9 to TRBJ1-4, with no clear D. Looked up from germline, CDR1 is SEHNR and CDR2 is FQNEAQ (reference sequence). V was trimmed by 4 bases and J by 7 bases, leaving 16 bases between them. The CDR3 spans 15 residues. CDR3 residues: CASSSYMMAGEKLFF. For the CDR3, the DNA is TGTGCCAGCAGCTCGTACATGATGGCAGGTGAAAAACTGTTTTTT.